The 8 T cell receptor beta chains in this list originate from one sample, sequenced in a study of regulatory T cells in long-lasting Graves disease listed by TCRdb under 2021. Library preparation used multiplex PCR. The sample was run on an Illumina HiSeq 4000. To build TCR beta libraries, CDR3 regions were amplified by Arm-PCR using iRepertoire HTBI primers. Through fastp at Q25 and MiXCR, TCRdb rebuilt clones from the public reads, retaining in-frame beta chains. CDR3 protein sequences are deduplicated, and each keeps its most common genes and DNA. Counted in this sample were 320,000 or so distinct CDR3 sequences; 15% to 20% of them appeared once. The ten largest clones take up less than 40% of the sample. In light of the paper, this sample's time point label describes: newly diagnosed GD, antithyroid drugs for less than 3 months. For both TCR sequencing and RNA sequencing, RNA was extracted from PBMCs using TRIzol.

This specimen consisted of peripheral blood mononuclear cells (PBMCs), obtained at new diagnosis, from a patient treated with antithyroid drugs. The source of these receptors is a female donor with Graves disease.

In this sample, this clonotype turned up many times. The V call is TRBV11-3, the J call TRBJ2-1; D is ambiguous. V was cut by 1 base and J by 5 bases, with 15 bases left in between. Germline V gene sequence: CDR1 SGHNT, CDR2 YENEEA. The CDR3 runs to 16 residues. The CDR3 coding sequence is TGTGCCAGCAGCTTAGCGGATCTATCCTCAAACAATGAGCAGTTCTTC. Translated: CASSLADLSSNNEQFF.

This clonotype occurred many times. In nucleotides, the CDR3 is TGCGCCAGCAGCTTGGCCTCGCGGGAGCAGCAGTTCTTC. It translates to CASSLASREQQFF. V usage is TRBV5-1 and J usage is TRBJ2-1; 7 bases match TRBD2. Germline loops: CDR1 SGHRS, CDR2 YFSETQ. The CDR3 runs 13 residues. Trimming took 0 bases from V and 11 from J; bases not matched to a gene: 5.

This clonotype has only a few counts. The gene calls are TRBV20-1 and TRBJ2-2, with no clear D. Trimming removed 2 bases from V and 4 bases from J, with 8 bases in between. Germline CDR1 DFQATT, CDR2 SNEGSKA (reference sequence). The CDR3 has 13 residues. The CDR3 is CSARPGTTGELFF. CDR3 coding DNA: TGCAGTGCTAGACCCGGAACCACCGGGGAGCTGTTTTTT.

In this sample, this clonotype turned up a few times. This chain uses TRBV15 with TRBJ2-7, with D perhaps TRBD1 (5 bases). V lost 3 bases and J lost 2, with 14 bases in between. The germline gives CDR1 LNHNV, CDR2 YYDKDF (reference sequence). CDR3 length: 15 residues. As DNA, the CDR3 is TGTGCCACCAGCAGTACGCCGACAGTACCCTACGAGCAGTACTTC. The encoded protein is CATSSTPTVPYEQYF.

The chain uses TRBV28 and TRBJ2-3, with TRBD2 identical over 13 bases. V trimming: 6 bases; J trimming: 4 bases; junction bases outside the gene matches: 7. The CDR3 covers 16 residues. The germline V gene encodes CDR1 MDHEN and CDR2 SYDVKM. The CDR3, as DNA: TGTGCCAGCAGCGAGGGACTAGCGGGATGGGCAGATACGCAGTATTTT. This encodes CASSEGLAGWADTQYF. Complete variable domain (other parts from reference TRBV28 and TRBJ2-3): DVKVTQSSRYLVKRTGEKVFLECVQDMDHENMFWYRQDPGLGLRLIYFSYDVKMKEKGDIPEGYSVSREKKERFSLILESASTNQTSMYLCASSEGLAGWADTQYFGPGTRLTVL.

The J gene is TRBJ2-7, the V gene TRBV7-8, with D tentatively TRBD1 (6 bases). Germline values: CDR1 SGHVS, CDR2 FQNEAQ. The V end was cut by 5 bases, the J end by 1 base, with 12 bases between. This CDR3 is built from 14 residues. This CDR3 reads CASSPRQDSYEQYF. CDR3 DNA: TGTGCCAGCAGCCCGCGACAGGATTCCTACGAGCAGTACTTC.

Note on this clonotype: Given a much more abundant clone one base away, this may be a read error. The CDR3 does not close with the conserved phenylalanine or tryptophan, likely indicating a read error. The CDR3 DNA is TGTGCCAGCAGCTTTGACTGGAACAATGAGCAGTTCTCC. Amino acid sequence: CASSFDWNNEQFS. The rearrangement links TRBV7-3 to TRBJ2-1, with unresolved D. Trimming pared 3 bases from V and 5 bases from J, leaving 8 bases between. CDR1 is SGHTA and CDR2 is FQGTGA in the germline V gene. The CDR3 is made up of 13 amino acids.

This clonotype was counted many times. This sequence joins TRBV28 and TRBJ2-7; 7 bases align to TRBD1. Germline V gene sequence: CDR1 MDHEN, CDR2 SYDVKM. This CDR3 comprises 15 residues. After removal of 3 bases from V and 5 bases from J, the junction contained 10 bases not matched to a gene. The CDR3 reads CASSLILTGENEQYF. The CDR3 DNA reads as TGTGCCAGCAGTTTGATTCTCACAGGGGAAAACGAGCAGTACTTC.